This is a list of T cell receptor beta chains from one sample in a study of CD8 T cells in Susac syndrome. TCRdb called the immunoSEQ multiplex PCR reads again in MiXCR, with one record for every CDR3 protein. The table lists about 200,000 distinct CDR3 sequences, 95% of them singletons. Sequenced material: CD4+ T cells from PBMCs. Every receptor here comes from a human donor with multiple sclerosis. Both conserved end residues are part of each CDR3. D genes are given only for firm matches. Clone sizes are given selectively: once, few, many, or a class where the clone is expanded.

TRBV3-1,.,TRBJ1-3,.,15,CASGSSVNSGNTIYF,TGTGCCAGTGGGAGCAGTGTCAACTCTGGAAACACCATATATTTT
TRBV15,.,TRBJ1-5,.,17,CATSRVGAGGSNQPQHF,TGTGCCACCAGCAGAGTAGGGGCAGGAGGGAGCAATCAGCCCCAGCATTTT
TRBV5-1,.,TRBJ1-2,.,13,CASSLAGLNGYTF,TGCGCCAGCAGCTTGGCCGGCCTCAATGGCTACACCTTC
TRBV6-1,.,TRBJ2-2,.,14,CASRPDGTPGELFF,TGTGCCAGCAGGCCCGACGGGACCCCCGGGGAGCTGTTTTTT
TRBV20-1,.,TRBJ2-5,.,13,CSARSGNQETQYF,TGCAGTGCTAGATCCGGAAACCAAGAGACCCAGTACTTC
TRBV30,.,TRBJ1-2,TRBD1,13,CAWSRNRGGGYTF,TGTGCCTGGAGCCGTAACAGGGGCGGTGGCTACACCTTC
TRBV2,.,TRBJ1-2,.,15,CASSEVRRNNYGYTF,TGTGCCAGCAGTGAGGTACGGCGGAATAACTATGGCTACACCTTC
TRBV2,.,TRBJ1-1,.,12,CASGRGRTEAFF,TGTGCCAGCGGGCGGGGTAGGACTGAAGCTTTCTTT
TRBV30,.,TRBJ2-7,.,12,CAWREGTYEQYF,TGTGCCTGGAGGGAGGGTACTTACGAGCAGTACTTC
TRBV20-1,.,TRBJ1-2,.,15,CSARDRPGRDYGYTF,TGCAGTGCTAGAGATCGGCCAGGGCGGGACTATGGCTACACCTTC
TRBV30,once,TRBJ1-2,.,13,CAWRKGGNYGYTF,TGTGCCTGGAGGAAGGGTGGCAACTATGGCTACACCTTC
TRBV3-1,.,TRBJ2-2,.,15,CASSRAGINTGELFF,TGTGCCAGCAGCCGGGCAGGGATCAACACCGGGGAGCTGTTTTTT
TRBV11-1,.,TRBJ2-7,.,15,CASSLASTPSYEQYF,TGTGCCAGCAGCCTCGCGAGCACCCCTTCCTACGAGCAGTACTTC
TRBV20-1,.,TRBJ2-5,.,10,CSATQETQYF,TGCAGTGCTACCCAAGAGACCCAGTACTTC
TRBV4-1,once,TRBJ2-1,.,16,CASSQGSPTAYNEQFF,TGCGCCAGCAGCCAAGGTTCACCTACCGCCTACAATGAGCAGTTCTTC
TRBV6-5,.,TRBJ1-1,.,13,CATARGGNTEAFF,TGTGCCACGGCCCGCGGGGGGAACACTGAAGCTTTCTTT
TRBV5-4,.,TRBJ1-1,TRBD1,15,CASSSTGQGNTEAFF,TGTGCCAGCAGCTCTACCGGACAGGGCAACACTGAAGCTTTCTTT
TRBV7-9,.,TRBJ2-3,TRBD2,17,CASSRFRGGGSTDTQYF,TGTGCCAGCAGCCGCTTTCGAGGCGGGGGAAGCACAGATACGCAGTATTTT
TRBV29-1,.,TRBJ1-2,.,13,CSVAVHRGDGYTF,TGCAGCGTTGCGGTTCATAGGGGCGATGGCTACACCTTC
TRBV19,.,TRBJ2-3,.,15,CASSMVGQLGDTQYF,TGTGCCAGTAGTATGGTAGGACAGTTGGGAGATACGCAGTATTTT
TRBV29-1,.,TRBJ1-5,.,16,CSVANPAPYSNQPQHF,TGCAGCGTGGCAAACCCAGCCCCATATAGCAATCAGCCCCAGCATTTT
TRBV3-1,.,TRBJ1-4,.,13,CATQTGVGGKLFF,TGTGCCACTCAAACGGGGGTCGGTGGAAAACTGTTTTTT
TRBV20-1,once,TRBJ1-2,.,11,CSARTGPGYTF,TGCAGTGCTAGAACAGGGCCTGGCTACACCTTC
TRBV2,.,TRBJ1-5,TRBD1,14,CASGDRLSNQPQHF,TGTGCCAGCGGGGACAGGTTGAGCAATCAGCCCCAGCATTTT
TRBV14,.,TRBJ2-6,.,17,CASSQDQAGTGANVLTF,TGTGCCAGCAGCCAAGATCAGGCCGGTACTGGGGCCAACGTCCTGACTTTC
TRBV24-1,few,TRBJ2-2,.,12,CATGGNTGELFF,TGTGCCACCGGCGGGAACACCGGGGAGCTGTTTTTT
TRBV20-1,.,TRBJ1-2,TRBD1,16,CSARDWGQGNVYGYTF,TGCAGTGCTAGAGATTGGGGACAGGGAAACGTCTACGGCTACACCTTC
TRBV15,.,TRBJ1-2,TRBD1,14,CATSEGQGLYGYTF,TGTGCCACCAGCGAAGGACAGGGCCTCTATGGCTACACCTTC
TRBV7-2,.,TRBJ1-1,.,12,CASTKAGNEAFF,TGTGCCAGCACCAAGGCGGGGAATGAAGCTTTCTTT
TRBV19,.,TRBJ2-7,.,14,CASSIGMVSYEQYF,TGTGCCAGTAGTATAGGAATGGTTTCCTACGAGCAGTACTTC
TRBV27,.,TRBJ2-3,.,15,CASRTTGRPTDTQYF,TGTGCCAGCAGAACCACGGGCCGTCCCACAGATACGCAGTATTTT
TRBV14,.,TRBJ1-1,.,17,CASSHHGTPGMNTEAFF,TGTGCCAGCAGCCACCACGGGACCCCTGGGATGAACACTGAAGCTTTCTTT
TRBV20-1,.,TRBJ2-1,TRBD2,15,CSARPSGGGNNEQFF,TGCAGTGCTAGGCCAAGCGGGGGGGGTAACAATGAGCAGTTCTTC
TRBV9,.,TRBJ1-1,.,14,CASSVGGMNTEAFF,TGTGCCAGCAGCGTAGGGGGCATGAACACTGAAGCTTTCTTT
TRBV9,.,TRBJ2-5,.,15,CASSAPTGGQETQYF,TGTGCCAGCAGCGCCCCTACCGGAGGCCAAGAGACCCAGTACTTC
TRBV20-1,.,TRBJ2-5,.,14,CSAPPEGNQETQYF,TGCAGTGCTCCACCCGAGGGGAACCAAGAGACCCAGTACTTC
TRBV7-6,.,TRBJ1-1,.,12,CASSLLGGEAFF,TGTGCCAGCAGCTTATTAGGTGGGGAAGCTTTCTTT
TRBV13,.,TRBJ2-7,TRBD2,16,CASSSSGGRGSGEQYF,TGTGCCAGCAGCTCCAGCGGGGGTAGGGGTTCGGGCGAGCAGTACTTC
TRBV5-1,.,TRBJ2-1,.,14,CASSLVAGDNEQFF,TGCGCCAGCAGCTTGGTTGCTGGAGACAATGAGCAGTTCTTC
TRBV6-6,.,TRBJ1-5,.,14,CATGSGQLNQPQHF,TGTGCCACTGGCTCGGGACAACTTAATCAGCCCCAGCATTTT